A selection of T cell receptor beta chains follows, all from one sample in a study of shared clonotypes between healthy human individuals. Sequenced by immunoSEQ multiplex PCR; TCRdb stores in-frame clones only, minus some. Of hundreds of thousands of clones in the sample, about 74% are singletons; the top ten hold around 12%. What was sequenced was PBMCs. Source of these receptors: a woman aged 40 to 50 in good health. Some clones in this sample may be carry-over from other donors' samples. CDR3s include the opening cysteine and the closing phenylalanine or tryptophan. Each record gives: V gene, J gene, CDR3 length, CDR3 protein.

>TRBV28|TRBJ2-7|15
CASSWVGRVSYEQYF
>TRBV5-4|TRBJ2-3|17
CASSFNLGGGYTDTQYF
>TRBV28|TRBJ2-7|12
CASRGSSYEQYF
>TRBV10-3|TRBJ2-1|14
CAIRGLAGVDEQFF
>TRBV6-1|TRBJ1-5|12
CASSWMVSPQHF
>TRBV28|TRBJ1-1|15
CASSPPRKTDTEAFF
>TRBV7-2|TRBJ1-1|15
CASSLDGGGITEAFF
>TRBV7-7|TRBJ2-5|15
CASSSGTGRGETQYF
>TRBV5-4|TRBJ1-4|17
CASSFGPQGVGKEKLFF
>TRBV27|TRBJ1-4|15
CASSFLREPNEKLFF
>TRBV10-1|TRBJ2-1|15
CASSESLGLHNEQFF
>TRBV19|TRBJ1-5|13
CASSHRDNQPQHF
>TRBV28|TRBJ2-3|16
CASSPGTSGMADTQYF
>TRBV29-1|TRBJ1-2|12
CSVKDRDYGYTF
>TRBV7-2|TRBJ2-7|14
CASSLAPNSYEQYF
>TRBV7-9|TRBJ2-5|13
CASSLVGGETQYF
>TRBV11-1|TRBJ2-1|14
CASTSGRGHNEQFF
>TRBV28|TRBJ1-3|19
CASSAWTGGTSRLGNTIYF
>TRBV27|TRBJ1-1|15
CASSSPGQGNTEAFF
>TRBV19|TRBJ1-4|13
CASSLSGIRLVVF
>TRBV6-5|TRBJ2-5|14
CASSYLSAQETQYF
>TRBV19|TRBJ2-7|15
CASSIGGGFPYEQYF
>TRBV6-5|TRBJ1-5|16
CASSYPGQGANQPQHF
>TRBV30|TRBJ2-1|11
CAWSAFSEQFF
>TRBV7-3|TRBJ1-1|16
CASSLGPGTANTEAFF
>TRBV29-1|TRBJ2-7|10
CSALSYEQYF
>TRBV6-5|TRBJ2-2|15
CASRPQGSGTGELFF
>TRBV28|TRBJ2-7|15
CASSLRGAGSYEQYF
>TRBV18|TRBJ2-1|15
CASSPPTSSAVEQFF
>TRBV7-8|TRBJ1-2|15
CASSRRGQKGGGYTF
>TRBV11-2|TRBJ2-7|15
CASTKMGGPRYEQYF
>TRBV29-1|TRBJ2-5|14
CSAPRAGYDETQYF
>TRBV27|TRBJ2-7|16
CASSLRQEWSSYEQYF
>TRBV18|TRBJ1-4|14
CASSPRATNEKLFF
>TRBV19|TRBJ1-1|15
CASKQGAGTNTEAFF
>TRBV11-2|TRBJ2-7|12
CASSLPGTLQYF
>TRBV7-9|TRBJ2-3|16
CASSLAGTSGTDTQYF
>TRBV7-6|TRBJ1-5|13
CASSLNTNQPQHF
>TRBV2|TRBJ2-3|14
CASRLQVLSDTQYF
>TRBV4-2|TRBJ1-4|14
CASNTGKGNEKLFF
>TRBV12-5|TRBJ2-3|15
CASGPGRESTDTQYF
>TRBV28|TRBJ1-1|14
CASSFRQMNTEAFF
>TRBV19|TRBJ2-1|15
CASRGGTSGYNEQFF
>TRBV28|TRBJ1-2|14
CASSPPGTPYGYTF
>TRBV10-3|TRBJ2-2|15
CAISEQGATTGELFF
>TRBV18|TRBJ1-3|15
CASSLPGTGGNTIYF
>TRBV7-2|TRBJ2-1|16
CASSIAGTGSYNEQFF
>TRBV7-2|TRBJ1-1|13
CASSPRANTEAFF
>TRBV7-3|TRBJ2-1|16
CASSLQGGTSGNEQFF
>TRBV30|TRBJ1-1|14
CAWSVHVEYTEAFF
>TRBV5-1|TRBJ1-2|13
CASSLGTVDGYTF
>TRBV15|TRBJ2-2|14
CATSRAGAGGELFF
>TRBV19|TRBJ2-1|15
CASSPWEVVRNEQFF
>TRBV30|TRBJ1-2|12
CAWSGGDYGYTF
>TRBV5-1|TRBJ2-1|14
CATSPGTGFSEQFF
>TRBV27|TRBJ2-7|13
CASSFRQGDEQYF
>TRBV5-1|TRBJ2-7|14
CASSPQGISYEQYF
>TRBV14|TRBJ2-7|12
CASSLDMYEQYF
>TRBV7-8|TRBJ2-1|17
CASSLVGREGTYNEQFF
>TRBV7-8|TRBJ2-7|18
CASSLKGTSGRAWYEQYF